Below, 32 T cell receptor beta chains from the same sample are listed, as sequenced in a study of T cells of healthy individuals. TCRdb analysed the 5' RACE reads with MiXCR anew, one entry per CDR3 protein. The sample carries tens of thousands of distinct CDR3 sequences, about 5% recorded once. The receptors originated from a female donor in good health.

V and J are TRBV4-2 and TRBJ2-1, with 10 nucleotides matching TRBD2. The CDR3 sequence is 17 residues long. From germline, CDR1 is LGHNA and CDR2 YNFKEQ. V shed 0 bases and J 6 bases; nucleotides not matched to a gene: 8. The CDR3 loop is CASSQEHLASGSNEQFF. As DNA, the CDR3 is TGTGCCAGCAGCCAAGAGCACCTGGCTAGCGGGAGCAATGAGCAGTTCTTC.

In this sample, this clonotype turned up many times. The genes are TRBV19 and TRBJ2-2; 8 nucleotides agree with TRBD1. Germline loops: CDR1 LNHDA, CDR2 SQIVND (reference sequence). V was pared by 6 bases and J by 5 bases, with 8 bases of the junction left unmatched. The CDR3 runs 15 residues. CDR3 DNA: TGTGCCAGTAGAAGAGACAGGGGACGGACCGGGGAGCTGTTTTTT. Translating it yields CASRRDRGRTGELFF. The whole variable domain, remainder taken from reference TRBV19 and TRBJ2-2, is DGGITQSPKYLFRKEGQNVTLSCEQNLNHDAMYWYRQDPGQGLRLIYYSQIVNDFQKGDIAEGYSVSREKKESFPLTVTSAQKNPTAFYLCASRRDRGRTGELFFGEGSRLTVL.

The chain recombines TRBV27 with TRBJ1-5; D is possibly TRBD1 (5 bases). The germline V and J ends were trimmed by 2 bases and 2 bases, with 10 bases remaining between them. Germline values: CDR1 MNHEY, CDR2 SMNVEV (reference sequence). There are 15 residues in the CDR3. The CDR3 loop is CASSLGDGGNQPQHF. CDR3 DNA: TGTGCCAGCAGTTTAGGGGACGGTGGCAATCAGCCCCAGCATTTT.

In this sample, this clonotype turned up many times. The V and J genes are TRBV29-1 and TRBJ2-7; 10 bases agree with TRBD2. Germline V gene sequence: CDR1 SQVTM, CDR2 ANQGSEA. The J segment lost 4 bases and the V segment lost 8 bases, leaving 5 bases of the junction unmatched. The CDR3 has 12 residues. CDR3 amino acids: CSTASGSYEQYF. The DNA of the CDR3 is TGCAGCACCGCTAGCGGGAGTTACGAGCAGTACTTC.

In its sample, this clonotype was seen a few times. The rearrangement uses TRBV7-9 and TRBJ2-1; D not resolved. The CDR3 covers 14 residues. The V and J ends lost 5 bases and 4 bases respectively, with 12 bases between them. From germline, CDR1 is SEHNR and CDR2 FQNEAQ (reference sequence). The CDR3 DNA follows: TGTGCCAGCAGCCCCGTGTGGGGTTACAATGAGCAGTTCTTC. Its protein product is CASSPVWGYNEQFF.

V gene TRBV2 combines with J gene TRBJ1-5; D remains unclear. This CDR3 region has 15 residues. Deletions cut 0 bases from V and 0 bases from J, with 6 bases between. Germline V gene sequence: CDR1 SNHLY, CDR2 FYNNEI. In nucleotides, the CDR3 is TGTGCCAGCAGTGAAGCGATGAATAGCAATCAGCCCCAGCATTTT. This sequence encodes CASSEAMNSNQPQHF.

This clonotype was seen a few times. This sequence joins TRBV10-3 and TRBJ1-1; 7 bases map to TRBD1. Trimming took 0 bases from V and 5 from J; bases not matched to a gene: 24. The CDR3 contains 21 residues. CDR1 ENHRY and CDR2 SYGVKD come from the germline V gene. DNA for the CDR3: TGTGCCATCAGTGAGTCCTTGTTTGGGAAGGGGGCCTTGCTTTCGGGTACTGAAGCTTTCTTT. Translation: CAISESLFGKGALLSGTEAFF.

CDR3 nucleotides: TGTGCCAGCAGCTTTCGGGGGGCTGGCTATGGCTACACCTTC. This encodes CASSFRGAGYGYTF. The V and J genes are TRBV5-4 and TRBJ1-2; D might be TRBD1 (6 bases). The CDR3 length is 14 residues. The V and J ends lost 2 bases and 4 bases respectively, with 12 bases between them. Germline V CDR1 and CDR2: SGHNT, YYREEE (reference sequence).

The V gene is TRBV29-1, the J gene TRBJ1-1, with D uncertain. This CDR3 spans 14 amino acids. Trimming removed 6 bases at V and 1 base at J, with 15 bases between. Germline loops: CDR1 SQVTM, CDR2 ANQGSEA. Here the CDR3 reads CSVDRGRANTEAFF. CDR3 bases: TGCAGCGTGGACCGGGGAAGAGCGAACACTGAAGCTTTCTTT. Using reference TRBV29-1 and TRBJ1-1 for the parts outside the CDR3, the full variable domain is SAVISQKPSRDICQRGTSLTIQCQVDSQVTMMFWYRQQPGQSLTLIATANQGSEATYESGFVIDKFPISRPNLTFSTLTVSNMSPEDSSIYLCSVDRGRANTEAFFGQGTRLTVV.

This clonotype was seen repeatedly, ten times or more. The chain recombines TRBV27 with TRBJ2-1; TRBD2 is a possible D gene (5 bases). The CDR3 contains 12 residues. The ends were cut back, 4 bases at V and 9 bases at J, with 10 bases in the middle. Germline CDR1 is MNHEY and CDR2 is SMNVEV (reference sequence). The CDR3 coding sequence is TGTGCCAGCAGTTCCCCTGGGAGTGAGCAGTTCTTC. It encodes CASSSPGSEQFF.

This clonotype was observed at least ten times. The chain employs TRBV4-1 and TRBJ1-1; 9 nucleotides agree with TRBD1. Trimming took 0 bases from V and 3 from J; bases not matched to a gene: 8. The CDR3 is 17 amino acids. From germline, CDR1 is MGHRA and CDR2 YSYEKL. Here the CDR3 DNA reads TGCGCCAGCAGCCAAGAAACACAGGGGGCACGGGACACTGAAGCTTTCTTT. Translating gives CASSQETQGARDTEAFF.

This clonotype was recorded many times. The gene calls are TRBV2 and TRBJ2-2; perhaps TRBD1 as D (6 bases). Germline loops: CDR1 SNHLY, CDR2 FYNNEI. The CDR3 is made up of 14 amino acids. Deletions cut 6 bases from V and 6 bases from J, with 14 bases between. The DNA for the CDR3 is TGTGCCAGCAGATTTTCTACAGGGTCCGGGGAGCTGTTTTTT. Encoded protein: CASRFSTGSGELFF.

At least ten counts were recorded for this clonotype. J is TRBJ2-1 and V is TRBV20-1; 12 bases are shared with TRBD2. The V gene end was trimmed by 3 bases and the J gene end by 4 bases; junction bases not matched to a gene: 4. The CDR3 loop spans 15 amino acids. Germline CDR1 DFQATT, CDR2 SNEGSKA (reference sequence). CDR3 in amino acids: CSARTSGSVYNEQFF. Written as DNA, the CDR3 is TGCAGTGCTAGGACTAGCGGGAGCGTATACAATGAGCAGTTCTTC.

Of note for this clonotype: A much larger clone differs from this one at a single base, so this may be a read error. The chain carries TRBV7-9 and TRBJ2-1, with 8 bases identical to TRBD2. The CDR3 spans 14 residues. Germline values: CDR1 SEHNR, CDR2 FQNEAQ (reference sequence). This CDR3 reads CVSRSGGEYIEQFF. The CDR3, as DNA: TGTGTCAGCAGGTCCGGGGGGGAGTACATTGAGCAGTTCTTC.

The chain's CDR3 is CASSAPGLAGGRDEQFF. CDR3 sequence (DNA): TGTGCCAGCAGCGCCCCCGGACTAGCGGGAGGACGGGATGAGCAGTTCTTC. The chain couples TRBV12-3 or TRBV12-4 to TRBJ2-1, with 14 bases aligning to TRBD2. The CDR3 extends over 17 amino acids. The ends lost 6 bases at V and 8 bases at J; junction bases unmatched: 12.

In this sample, this clonotype turned up many times. The chain links TRBV2 to TRBJ2-7; 7 nucleotides align to TRBD1. V lost 6 bases and J lost 6; bases outside the gene matches: 5. The CDR3 has 12 amino acids. Germline V gene lookup returns CDR1 SNHLY and CDR2 FYNNEI. The CDR3 region is CASRPQGVEQYF. The DNA of the CDR3 is TGTGCCAGCAGGCCTCAGGGGGTCGAGCAGTACTTC.

This clonotype showed up many times. The chain combines TRBV4-3 with TRBJ2-1; D may be TRBD2 (6 bases). CDR3 length: 14 amino acids. The ends were cut back, 3 bases at V and 9 bases at J, with 15 bases in the middle. Germline lookup yields CDR1 LGHNA and CDR2 YSLEER. In DNA, the CDR3 is TGCGCCAGCAGCCAGAGGCCTAGCGTTACTGAGCAGTTCTTC. Its protein is CASSQRPSVTEQFF.

The chain carries TRBV27 and TRBJ2-7; possibly TRBD1 for D (5 bases). The CDR3 sequence is 13 residues long. V lost 5 bases to trimming and J lost 2 bases, with 10 bases between them. CDR1 is MNHEY and CDR2 is SMNVEV in the germline V gene (reference sequence). CDR3 in amino acids: CASSLRQTYEQYF. The CDR3 bases are TGTGCCAGCAGTCTAAGACAGACCTACGAGCAGTACTTC.

This clonotype appeared a few times. The CDR3 sequence is CASSYSRSGNTEAFF. The CDR3 coding sequence is TGTGCCAGCAGTTACTCGCGTAGTGGGAACACTGAAGCTTTCTTT. The chain links TRBV6-5 to TRBJ1-1; D remains ambiguous. The CDR3 extends over 15 amino acids. Germline CDR1 reads MNHEY; CDR2 reads SVGAGI. The ends were cut back, 0 bases at V and 1 base at J, with 9 bases in the middle.

This clonotype was counted between two and nine times. The rearrangement uses TRBV20-1 and TRBJ1-1; D is perhaps TRBD1 (5 bases). V was trimmed by 5 bases and J by 0 bases, leaving 13 bases between them. This CDR3 region has 14 residues. The germline V gene encodes CDR1 DFQATT and CDR2 SNEGSKA (reference sequence). The CDR3 loop reads CSAQKGTVNTEAFF. CDR3 in DNA: TGCAGTGCTCAAAAGGGGACGGTGAACACTGAAGCTTTCTTT.

This clonotype was detected ten times or more. V and J are TRBV7-9 and TRBJ2-5, with TRBD1 identical over 8 bases. V lost 5 bases and J lost 5; bases outside the gene matches: 4. Germline values: CDR1 SEHNR, CDR2 FQNEAQ (reference sequence). CDR3 length: 13 amino acids. The CDR3 is CASSPGGEETQYF. In DNA, the CDR3 is TGTGCCAGCAGCCCAGGGGGCGAGGAGACCCAGTACTTC. Using reference TRBV7-9 and TRBJ2-5 for the parts outside the CDR3, the full variable domain is DTGVSQNPRHKITKRGQNVTFRCDPISEHNRLYWYRQTLGQGPEFLTYFQNEAQLEKSRLLSDRFSAERPKGSFSTLEIQRTEQGDSAMYLCASSPGGEETQYFGPGTRLLVL.

The V gene is TRBV7-2, the J gene TRBJ1-5; no reliable D call. The CDR3 contains 15 residues. Germline lookup yields CDR1 SGHTA and CDR2 FQGNSA. The ends were cut back, 1 base at V and 1 base at J, with 8 bases in the middle. For the CDR3, the DNA is TGTGCCAGCAGCTTAGGGGCAGTGAGCAATCAGCCCCAGCATTTT. This codes for CASSLGAVSNQPQHF.

Remarks on this clonotype: This may come from a read error, since a much larger clone is one base off. This sequence joins TRBV30 and TRBJ2-3; D gene uncertain. Germline CDR1 is GTSNPN and CDR2 is SVGIG (reference sequence). V was trimmed by 1 base and J by 4 bases, leaving 3 bases between them. There are 11 residues in the CDR3. The CDR3 here is CAWSGADTQYF. CDR3 sequence (DNA): TGTGCCTGGAGTGGTGCAGATACGCAGTATTTT.

This clonotype has just a few counts. The V and J genes are TRBV7-4 and TRBJ1-5; D possibly corresponds to TRBD1 (5 bases). CDR3 size: 14 residues. V shed 5 bases and J shed 9 bases, with 17 bases lying between them. Germline assignment: CDR1 SGHVT and CDR2 SQSDAQ. CDR3 nucleotide sequence: TGTGCCAGCAGCCTATGGGACGGCCGGTCGCCCCAGCATTTT. It specifies CASSLWDGRSPQHF.

The V and J genes are TRBV3-1 and TRBJ1-3; 10 nucleotides line up with TRBD1. Germline V gene data show CDR1 as LGHDT and CDR2 as YNNKEL (reference sequence). The CDR3 is 18 residues long. V lost 3 bases and J lost 6; bases outside the gene matches: 14. The chain's CDR3 is CASSQVLSRTGGENTIYF. DNA of the CDR3: TGTGCCAGCAGCCAGGTGCTCTCCCGGACAGGGGGAGAAAACACCATATATTTT.

This clonotype was counted ten times or more. The J gene is TRBJ2-7, the V gene TRBV7-9, with D possibly being TRBD2 (7 bases). The CDR3 sequence is 16 residues long. Germline V CDR1 and CDR2: SEHNR, FQNEAQ (reference sequence). Trimming shortened V by 5 bases and J by 0 bases, and 17 bases separated the two germline ends. The DNA for the CDR3 is TGTGCCAGCAGCCCCCCCCGGGGGGCCAGCTCCTACGAGCAGTACTTC. Protein: CASSPPRGASSYEQYF.

The chain carries TRBV7-2 and TRBJ2-1, with D tentatively TRBD2 (7 bases). Deletions cut 5 bases from V and 7 bases from J, with 24 bases between. Germline V gene lookup returns CDR1 SGHTA and CDR2 FQGNSA. The CDR3 is 17 residues long. The CDR3 DNA sequence: TGTGCCAGCAGCAATACAAAGGGAGGGGGGGCCGGGAATGAGCAGTTCTTC. This translates into CASSNTKGGGAGNEQFF.

The chain recombines TRBV10-3 with TRBJ2-5, with D unresolved. This CDR3 is built from 14 residues. With 2 bases removed from V and 2 bases from J, the gap between germline ends came to 9 bases. Looked up from germline, CDR1 is ENHRY and CDR2 is SYGVKD. CDR3 region: CAISEPDGQETQYF. In DNA form, the CDR3 reads TGTGCCATCAGTGAGCCGGACGGACAAGAGACCCAGTACTTC.

At least ten counts were recorded for this clonotype. This chain's CDR3 is CASSQLSGRYNEQFF. The DNA for the CDR3 is TGTGCCAGCAGCCAACTTAGCGGGAGGTACAATGAGCAGTTCTTC. This chain joins TRBV14 and TRBJ2-1; the match to TRBD2 covers 10 bases. With V trimmed by 2 bases and J by 4 bases, 2 bases remained unmatched. The germline V gene encodes CDR1 SGHDN and CDR2 FVKESK. This CDR3 is 15 amino acids long. Drawing the rest from reference TRBV14 and TRBJ2-1, the complete variable domain is EAGVTQFPSHSVIEKGQTVTLRCDPISGHDNLYWYRRVMGKEIKFLLHFVKESKQDESGMPNNRFLAERTGGTYSTLKVQPAELEDSGVYFCASSQLSGRYNEQFFGPGTRLTVL.

This chain connects TRBV19 to TRBJ1-5; no clear D. V was clipped by 1 base and J by 2 bases, with 3 bases between them. This CDR3 region has 13 residues. CDR1 LNHDA and CDR2 SQIVND come from the germline V gene (reference sequence). CDR3 sequence: CASSIVGNQPQHF. In DNA form, the CDR3 reads TGTGCCAGTAGTATAGTAGGCAATCAGCCCCAGCATTTT.

In its sample, this clonotype is large. The V and J genes are TRBV10-3 and TRBJ1-3; maybe TRBD1 (5 bases). V lost 6 bases and J lost 0, with 18 bases in between. The germline V gene encodes CDR1 ENHRY and CDR2 SYGVKD. The CDR3 is 17 residues long. Written as DNA, the CDR3 is TGTGCCATCAGCACCCCTCGGGGGGACTACTCTGGAAACACCATATATTTT. The encoded protein is CAISTPRGDYSGNTIYF.

This clonotype was detected ten times or more. The rearrangement links TRBV4-1 to TRBJ2-7; the match to TRBD1 covers 10 bases. J lost 2 bases, V lost 1 base, and 8 bases had no gene match. This CDR3 comprises 17 residues. Germline values: CDR1 MGHRA, CDR2 YSYEKL. This CDR3 reads CASSQGKRDRGAYEQYF. In nucleotides, the CDR3 is TGCGCCAGCAGCCAAGGTAAAAGGGACAGGGGCGCCTACGAGCAGTACTTC.